The T cell receptor beta chain under discussion was sequenced for a study of blood T cell repertoires in COVID-19. Study-wide context: Samples representing acute and convalescent COVID-19 were sourced from the United States, Italy and Spain. T cells, B-cell-depleted T cells, or PBMCs supplied cDNA or gDNA.

CDR1 and CDR2 from the germline V gene are SGHRS and YFSETQ. This CDR3 has 15 amino acids. Trimming removed 3 bases from V and 6 bases from J, with 19 bases in between. Original data processing: Amplification of reference gene primers was used by the study to estimate nucleated cell counts. Method: immunoSEQ multiplex PCR; TCRdb's copy keeps in-frame clones and lacks some. D and trimming come from the DNA, and the V and J calls and clone size come from that table. The repertoire includes tens of thousands of clones, around four fifths of them detected once, and about an eighth sits in the top ten. The source is a human donor in a cohort sampled during active COVID-19. Sequences were obtained from peripheral blood. The chain has TRBV5-1 and TRBJ2-7; TRBD2 is a possible D gene (5 bases). CDR3 sequence reads: CASSSRDLKLGEQYF. CDR3 DNA sequence: TGCGCCAGCAGCTCCCGGGATTTGAAACTGGGCGAGCAGTACTTC.